This TCR beta chain was obtained from a study of T cells in localized non-small cell lung cancer. The table lists this clone with a few counts. The germline CDR1 and CDR2 sequences are SNHLY and FYNNEI. J gave up 0 bases and V 4 bases, and 7 bases lay outside the gene matches. The CDR3 is 17 residues long. The repertoire was sequenced with immunoSEQ multiplex PCR; TCRdb's copy has only in-frame clones and lacks some. The repertoire holds 30,000 to 40,000 clones, with roughly 78% as singletons. The rearrangement uses TRBV2 and TRBJ2-3; 10 nucleotides line up with TRBD2. This TCR was sampled from a male donor older than 55 with stage II squamous cell lung carcinoma. Material: peripheral blood, obtained before any cancer treatment. CDR3 DNA: TGTGCCAGCAGTGGTAGACTAGCGGGTCTTAGCACAGATACGCAGTATTTT. This sequence encodes CASSGRLAGLSTDTQYF.